These 28 T cell receptor beta chains were sequenced from one sample in a study of CD4 T cells in relation to SARS-CoV-2 and coronaviruses. Clones were sequenced by immunoSEQ multiplex PCR, and TCRdb holds only the in-frame ones, with some missing. The sample consists of 35,000 or so clones, around 85% of them appearing once. These receptors lack a known antigen. Sequenced material: naive CD4+ T cells from PBMCs, cultured in vitro. This sample's subset: naive CD4+ T cells isolated by negative enrichment. All receptors come from an adult with COVID-19.

J is TRBJ2-3 and V is TRBV13; the match to TRBD2 covers 9 bases. The CDR3 runs to 16 residues. Germline CDR1 is PRHDT and CDR2 is FYEKMQ (reference sequence). The V segment lost 1 base and the J segment 0 bases; nucleotides outside the gene matches: 2. The CDR3, as DNA: TGTGCCAGCAGCTTAGTAGCGGGAGTGAGCACAGATACGCAGTATTTT. Its protein is CASSLVAGVSTDTQYF.

This rearrangement joins TRBV12-3 or TRBV12-4 to TRBJ1-1, with D hard to call. This CDR3 has 13 residues. The V end lost 8 bases, the J end lost 5 bases, and 15 bases lay between the germline ends. CDR3 loop: CASSFGSRTEAFF. The CDR3 DNA follows: TGTGCCAGCTCTTTCGGGTCGAGGACTGAAGCTTTCTTT.

The chain links TRBV28 to TRBJ2-1, with unresolved D. The CDR3 extends over 14 amino acids. Trimming removed 7 bases at V and 0 bases at J, with 10 bases between. Germline assignment: CDR1 MDHEN and CDR2 SYDVKM. CDR3 nucleotide sequence: TGTGCCAGCATAGGCGGAATCTCCTACAATGAGCAGTTCTTC. Translating gives CASIGGISYNEQFF.

The chain joins TRBV19 to TRBJ2-2; 9 bases line up with TRBD1. CDR1 LNHDA and CDR2 SQIVND come from the germline V gene (reference sequence). CDR3 length: 15 residues. The junction had 8 bases not matched to a gene; V was cut back by 5 bases and J by 7 bases. DNA for the CDR3: TGTGCCAGTAGTTCCACAGGGGGCGCGGTCGGGGAGCTGTTTTTT. Translating gives CASSSTGGAVGELFF.

This chain connects TRBV19 to TRBJ2-5, with TRBD2 identical over 7 bases. This CDR3 is built from 14 residues. Per the germline V gene, CDR1 is LNHDA and CDR2 is SQIVND (reference sequence). The J segment lost 2 bases and the V segment lost 8 bases, leaving 8 bases of the junction unmatched. The CDR3 bases are TGTGCCAGTGGCGGGAGTGGGGCGCAAGAGACCCAGTACTTC. It codes for CASGGSGAQETQYF.

This clone has only a few counts. The chain employs TRBV5-6 and TRBJ1-5; weak D call: TRBD1 (6 bases). This CDR3 is 17 amino acids long. Per germline, CDR1 SGHDT and CDR2 YYEEEE. Deletions cut 1 base from V and 1 base from J, with 15 bases between. The CDR3 here is CASSLFRDTRSNQPQHF. Written as DNA, the CDR3 is TGTGCCAGCAGCTTGTTCCGGGACACTCGGAGCAATCAGCCCCAGCATTTT.

J is TRBJ2-2 and V is TRBV3-1 (or the pseudogene TRBV3-2); the match to TRBD1 covers 8 bases. Unmatched junction bases numbered 9, after V lost 3 bases and J lost 3 bases. The CDR3 is 17 amino acids. Germline values: CDR1 LGHDT, CDR2 YNNKEL (reference sequence). The CDR3 is CASSHPLRGLDTGELFF. As DNA, the CDR3 is TGTGCCAGCAGCCACCCTCTCAGGGGGCTGGACACCGGGGAGCTGTTTTTT.

The chain joins TRBV5-1 to TRBJ2-1; D remains unclear. The V end was cut by 4 bases, the J end by 7 bases, with 12 bases between. CDR1 is SGHRS and CDR2 is YFSETQ in the germline V gene. This CDR3 region has 13 residues. CDR3 coding DNA: TGCGCCAGCAGCCGGCTGGCTTGGAATGAGCAGTTCTTC. It specifies CASSRLAWNEQFF.

V is TRBV7-8 and J is TRBJ2-3; TRBD2 aligns across 11 bases. Germline lookup yields CDR1 SGHVS and CDR2 FQNEAQ. Trimming cost V 6 bases and J 1 base; bases outside gene matches: 24. This CDR3 is built from 22 residues. The DNA of the CDR3 is TGTGCCAGCAGTAACACGGGACAGTGGGAGGATAGCGGGAGGGAAGGCACAGATACGCAGTATTTT. Its protein product is CASSNTGQWEDSGREGTDTQYF.

The chain joins TRBV5-1 to TRBJ2-7; 8 bases map to TRBD2. The length of the CDR3 is 15 residues. Per the germline V gene, CDR1 is SGHRS and CDR2 is YFSETQ. J lost 3 bases, V lost 2 bases, and 7 bases had no gene match. CDR3 loop: CASSLSGSQIYEQYF. CDR3 DNA sequence: TGCGCCAGCAGCTTAAGCGGGAGTCAGATCTACGAGCAGTACTTC. The entire variable domain, with the rest obtained from reference TRBV5-1 and TRBJ2-7, is as follows: KAGVTQTPRYLIKTRGQQVTLSCSPISGHRSVSWYQQTPGQGLQFLFEYFSETQRNKGNFPGRFSGRQFSNSRSEMNVSTLELGDSALYLCASSLSGSQIYEQYFGPGTRLTVT.

This clone was observed once. The rearrangement joins TRBV3-1 (or the pseudogene TRBV3-2) to TRBJ2-7, with D unresolved. This CDR3 spans 15 amino acids. CDR1 LGHDT and CDR2 YNNKEL come from the germline V gene (reference sequence). Trimming removed 3 bases at V and 9 bases at J, with 21 bases between. For the CDR3, the DNA is TGTGCCAGCAGCCAGATTACCAAATCCGATTCTCGGCAGTACTTC. This sequence encodes CASSQITKSDSRQYF.

The rearrangement joins TRBV11-2 to TRBJ1-6, with 10 bases that match TRBD1. Trimming at V came to 4 bases and at J to 8 bases, leaving 5 bases not matched to a gene. Per the germline V gene, CDR1 is SGHAT and CDR2 is FQNNGV. CDR3 length: 15 amino acids. CDR3 bases: TGTGCCAGCAGCTCTACCGGGACAGGGGATTCACCCCTCCACTTT. Translating it yields CASSSTGTGDSPLHF.

The gene calls are TRBV7-6 and TRBJ2-3; no clear D gene. The CDR3 consists of 15 residues. The V end was cut by 1 base, the J end by 2 bases, with 10 bases between. CDR1 is SGHVS, CDR2 FNYEAQ, per germline. The CDR3 bases are TGTGCCAGCAGCTTAGGGGCTAGTTACACAGATACGCAGTATTTT. Encoded protein: CASSLGASYTDTQYF. The full variable domain, completed using reference TRBV7-6 and TRBJ2-3, is GAGVSQSPRYKVTKRGQDVALRCDPISGHVSLYWYRQALGQGPEFLTYFNYEAQQDKSGLPNDRFSAERPEGSISTLTIQRTEQRDSAMYRCASSLGASYTDTQYFGPGTRLTVL.

This chain links TRBV7-9 with TRBJ2-3, with TRBD2 as a possible D gene (6 bases). This CDR3 has 15 residues. Per germline, CDR1 SEHNR and CDR2 FQNEAQ (reference sequence). V gave up 1 base and J gave up 3 bases, with 11 bases separating them. This chain's CDR3 is CASSLVSGETDTQYF. In DNA form, the CDR3 reads TGTGCCAGCAGCTTAGTATCGGGAGAAACAGATACGCAGTATTTT.

The chain combines TRBV27 with TRBJ1-1, with D unresolved. Germline V CDR1 and CDR2: MNHEY, SMNVEV (reference sequence). The CDR3 has 14 amino acids. Trimming cost V 4 bases and J 1 base, with 10 bases left between them. DNA for the CDR3: TGTGCCAGCAGTTCAAGAACAGCGAACACTGAAGCTTTCTTT. Translation gives CASSSRTANTEAFF.

The V gene is TRBV28, the J gene TRBJ1-6; a weak D match, TRBD1 (5 bases). Germline loops: CDR1 MDHEN, CDR2 SYDVKM. The CDR3 runs to 14 residues. V lost 2 bases to trimming and J lost 9 bases, with 11 bases between them. The CDR3 loop is CASSLLTGGSPLHF. CDR3 in DNA: TGTGCCAGCAGTTTACTCACTGGGGGTTCACCCCTCCACTTT.

V and J are TRBV5-1 and TRBJ2-5; D unclear. With 4 bases removed from V and 5 bases from J, the gap between germline ends came to 21 bases. The CDR3 totals 16 residues. Germline lookup yields CDR1 SGHRS and CDR2 YFSETQ. CDR3 nucleotide sequence: TGCGCCAGCAGCCTTGACGTCAACCCGGTGGTGGAGACCCAGTACTTC. Protein: CASSLDVNPVVETQYF.

This chain joins TRBV9 and TRBJ2-7; 8 bases are a match to TRBD2. V was clipped by 0 bases and J by 7 bases; unmatched bases: 9. CDR1 SGDLS and CDR2 YYNGEE come from the germline V gene. The CDR3 length is 15 residues. The CDR3 nucleotides are TGTGCCAGCAGCGTAGAGGGAGCGGGAGCGGGAGAGCAGTACTTC. Translated, it gives CASSVEGAGAGEQYF.

This rearrangement joins TRBV28 to TRBJ2-3; no clear D. The CDR3 runs 12 residues. V was cut by 2 bases and J by 9 bases, with 9 bases left in between. Germline CDR1 MDHEN, CDR2 SYDVKM. DNA of the CDR3: TGTGCCAGCAGTTTACTCCAGAAAACGCAGTATTTT. Translating it yields CASSLLQKTQYF.

The rearrangement uses TRBV7-3 and TRBJ2-7, with D unclear. The length of the CDR3 is 13 residues. V was trimmed by 2 bases and J by 3 bases, leaving 8 bases between them. The germline CDR1 and CDR2 sequences are SGHTA and FQGTGA. This CDR3 reads CASSLEAGYEQYF. CDR3 in DNA: TGTGCCAGCAGCTTAGAGGCCGGCTACGAGCAGTACTTC.

This chain connects TRBV3-1 (or the pseudogene TRBV3-2) to TRBJ2-7, with D tentatively TRBD2 (6 bases). The germline V gene has CDR1 LGHDT and CDR2 YNNKEL (reference sequence). The CDR3 length is 14 residues. Trimming pared 5 bases from V and 0 bases from J, leaving 11 bases between. The CDR3 DNA is TGTGCCAGCAGCAGCGCGGGAAACTCCTACGAGCAGTACTTC. It yields the protein CASSSAGNSYEQYF.

V gene TRBV7-8 combines with J gene TRBJ1-2; possibly TRBD1 for D (5 bases). The CDR3 sequence is 15 residues long. Germline values: CDR1 SGHVS, CDR2 FQNEAQ. Trimming pared 1 base from V and 4 bases from J, leaving 13 bases between. Written as DNA, the CDR3 is TGTGCCAGCAGCTTAGGGTCCGCCGGGGCCTATGGCTACACCTTC. It encodes CASSLGSAGAYGYTF.

This chain uses TRBV5-4 with TRBJ1-4, with 9 bases that match TRBD1. Trimming at V came to 2 bases and at J to 8 bases, leaving 4 bases not matched to a gene. Germline V gene lookup returns CDR1 SGHNT and CDR2 YYREEE (reference sequence). The CDR3 has 14 residues. DNA for the CDR3: TGTGCCAGCAGCTTACAGGGGGCAGAAGAAAAACTGTTTTTT. This sequence encodes CASSLQGAEEKLFF.

The rearrangement uses TRBV15 and TRBJ2-7; D tentatively fits TRBD1 or TRBD2 (5 bases each). The V end was cut by 0 bases, the J end by 7 bases, with 16 bases between. Germline V gene lookup returns CDR1 LNHNV and CDR2 YYDKDF (reference sequence). The CDR3 length is 15 residues. This CDR3 reads CATSRDRATGGEQYF. CDR3 nucleotides: TGTGCCACCAGCAGAGACCGGGCCACAGGAGGTGAGCAGTACTTC. Based on the CDR3 plus reference TRBV15 and TRBJ2-7, the full variable domain is DAMVIQNPRYQVTQFGKPVTLSCSQTLNHNVMYWYQQKSSQAPKLLFHYYDKDFNNEADTPDNFQSRRPNTSFCFLDIRSPGLGDTAMYLCATSRDRATGGEQYFGPGTRLTVT.

This clone was recorded only once. CDR3: CASRGVMGQYNEQFF. In nucleotides, the CDR3 is TGTGCCAGCAGGGGGGTAATGGGGCAGTACAATGAGCAGTTCTTC. The rearrangement uses TRBV7-2 and TRBJ2-1, with D perhaps TRBD1 or TRBD2 (5 bases each). CDR3 length: 15 residues. The V end was cut by 6 bases, the J end by 4 bases, with 16 bases between. Looked up from germline, CDR1 is SGHTA and CDR2 is FQGNSA.

The gene calls are TRBV5-8 and TRBJ2-3, with D perhaps given as TRBD1 or TRBD2 (6 bases each). Germline-derived CDR1 and CDR2 are SGHTS and YDEGEE. The length of the CDR3 is 16 residues. V shed 4 bases and J shed 0 bases, with 15 bases lying between them. CDR3 nucleotide sequence: TGTGCCAGCAGCGGGGAGGACAGCCGGAGCACAGATACGCAGTATTTT. Translating gives CASSGEDSRSTDTQYF.

This chain links TRBV12-1 with TRBJ1-2. TRBV12-1 is a pseudogene segment. The CDR3 consists of 15 residues. CDR3 region: CASRRLDGTNYGYTF. CDR3 nucleotides: TGTGCCAGCAGACGACTGGACGGGACTAACTATGGCTACACCTTC.

The chain has TRBV9 and TRBJ2-1; 10 nucleotides align to TRBD1. Germline loops: CDR1 SGDLS, CDR2 YYNGEE. This CDR3 contains 15 residues. V gave up 7 bases and J gave up 6 bases; unmatched junction bases: 10. The CDR3 is CASGFGTGVGNEQFF. DNA for the CDR3: TGTGCCAGCGGGTTCGGGACAGGGGTAGGCAATGAGCAGTTCTTC.